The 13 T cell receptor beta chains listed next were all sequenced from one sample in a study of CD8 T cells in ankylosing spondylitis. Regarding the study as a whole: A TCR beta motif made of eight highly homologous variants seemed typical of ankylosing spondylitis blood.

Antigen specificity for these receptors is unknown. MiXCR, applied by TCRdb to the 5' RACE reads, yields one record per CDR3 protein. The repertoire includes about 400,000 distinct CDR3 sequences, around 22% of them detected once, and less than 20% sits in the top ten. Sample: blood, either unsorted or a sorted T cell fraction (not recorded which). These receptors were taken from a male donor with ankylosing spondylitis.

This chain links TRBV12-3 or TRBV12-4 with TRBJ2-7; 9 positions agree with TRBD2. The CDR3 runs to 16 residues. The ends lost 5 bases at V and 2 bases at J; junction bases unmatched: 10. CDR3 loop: CASSLRSGGAPYEQYF. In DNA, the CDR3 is TGTGCCAGCAGTCTCCGTAGCGGGGGAGCCCCCTACGAGCAGTACTTC.

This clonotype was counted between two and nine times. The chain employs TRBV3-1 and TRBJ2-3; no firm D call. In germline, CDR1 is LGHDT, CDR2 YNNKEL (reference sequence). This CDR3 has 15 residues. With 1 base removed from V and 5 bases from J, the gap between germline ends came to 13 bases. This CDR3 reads CASSQVASGVDTQYF. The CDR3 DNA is TGTGCCAGCAGCCAAGTCGCTAGTGGAGTAGATACGCAGTATTTT.

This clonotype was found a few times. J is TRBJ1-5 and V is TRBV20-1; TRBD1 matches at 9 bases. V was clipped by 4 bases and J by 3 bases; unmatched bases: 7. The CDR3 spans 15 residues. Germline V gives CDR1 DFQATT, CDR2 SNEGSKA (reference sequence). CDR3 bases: TGCAGTGCTACGAAGACAGGGGGATACAATCAGCCCCAGCATTTT. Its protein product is CSATKTGGYNQPQHF.

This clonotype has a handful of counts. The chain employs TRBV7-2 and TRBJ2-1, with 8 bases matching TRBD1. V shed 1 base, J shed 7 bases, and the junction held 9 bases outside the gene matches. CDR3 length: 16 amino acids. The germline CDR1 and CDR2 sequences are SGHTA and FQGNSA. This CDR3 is CASSLDAGQGRNEQFF. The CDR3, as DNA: TGTGCCAGCAGCTTAGATGCCGGACAGGGTCGAAATGAGCAGTTCTTC. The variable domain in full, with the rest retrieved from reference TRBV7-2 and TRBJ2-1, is GAGVSQSPSNKVTEKGKDVELRCDPISGHTALYWYRQSLGQGLEFLIYFQGNSAPDKSGLPSDRFSAERTGGSVSTLTIQRTQQEDSAVYLCASSLDAGQGRNEQFFGPGTRLTVL.

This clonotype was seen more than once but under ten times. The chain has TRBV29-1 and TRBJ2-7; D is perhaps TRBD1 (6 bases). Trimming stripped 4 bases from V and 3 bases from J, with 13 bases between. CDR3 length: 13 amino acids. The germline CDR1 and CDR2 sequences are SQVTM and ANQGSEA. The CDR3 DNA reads TGCAGCGTTGGCCCTACAGGGAACTACGAGCAGTACTTC. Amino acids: CSVGPTGNYEQYF.

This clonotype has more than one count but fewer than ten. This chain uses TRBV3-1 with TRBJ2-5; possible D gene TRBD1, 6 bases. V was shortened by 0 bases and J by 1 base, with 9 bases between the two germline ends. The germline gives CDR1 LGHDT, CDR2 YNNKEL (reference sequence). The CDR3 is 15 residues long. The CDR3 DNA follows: TGTGCCAGCAGCCAAGAAGAGGACAGCCAAGAGACCCAGTACTTC. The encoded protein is CASSQEEDSQETQYF.

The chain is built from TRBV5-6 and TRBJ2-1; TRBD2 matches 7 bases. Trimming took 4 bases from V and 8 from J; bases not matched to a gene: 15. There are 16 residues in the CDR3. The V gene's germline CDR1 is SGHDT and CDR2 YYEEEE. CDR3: CASSQLTGGRDYEQFF. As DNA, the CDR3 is TGTGCCAGCAGCCAGTTAACGGGAGGTAGGGATTATGAGCAGTTCTTC.

The CDR3 reads CASSPYRGYEQYF. In DNA, the CDR3 is TGCGCCAGCAGCCCCTATAGGGGTTACGAGCAGTACTTC. The rearrangement uses TRBV4-1 and TRBJ2-7, with a weak D call TRBD1 (5 bases). V gave up 4 bases and J gave up 4 bases, with 11 bases separating them. The germline V gene encodes CDR1 MGHRA and CDR2 YSYEKL. The CDR3 extends over 13 amino acids.

CDR3 in DNA: TGTGCCAGCAGCTTAGCCAGAGACAATGAGCAGTTCTTC. Translating it yields CASSLARDNEQFF. V gene TRBV11-3 combines with J gene TRBJ2-1, with unresolved D. Germline loops: CDR1 SGHNT, CDR2 YENEEA. Trimming cost V 1 base and J 5 bases, with 6 bases left between them. The CDR3 runs to 13 residues.

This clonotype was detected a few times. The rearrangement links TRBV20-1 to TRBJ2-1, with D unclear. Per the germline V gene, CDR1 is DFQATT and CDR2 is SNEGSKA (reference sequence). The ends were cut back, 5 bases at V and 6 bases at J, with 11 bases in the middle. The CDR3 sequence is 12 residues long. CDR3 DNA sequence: TGCAGTGCTGGGCGACTTTCCAATGAGCAGTTCTTC. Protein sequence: CSAGRLSNEQFF.

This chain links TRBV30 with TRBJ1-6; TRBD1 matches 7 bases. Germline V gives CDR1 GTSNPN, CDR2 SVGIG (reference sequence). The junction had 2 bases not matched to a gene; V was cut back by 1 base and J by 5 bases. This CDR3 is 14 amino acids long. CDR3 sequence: CAWSAGGDNSPLHF. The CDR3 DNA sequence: TGTGCCTGGAGTGCAGGGGGGGATAATTCACCCCTCCACTTT.

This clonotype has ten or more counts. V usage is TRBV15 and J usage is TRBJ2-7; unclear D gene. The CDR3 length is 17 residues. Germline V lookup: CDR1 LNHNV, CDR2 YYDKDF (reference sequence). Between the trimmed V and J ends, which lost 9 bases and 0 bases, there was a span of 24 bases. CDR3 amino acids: CATRSRVKGVPSYEQYF. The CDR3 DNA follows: TGTGCCACTCGCAGTAGGGTCAAAGGAGTCCCCTCCTACGAGCAGTACTTC.

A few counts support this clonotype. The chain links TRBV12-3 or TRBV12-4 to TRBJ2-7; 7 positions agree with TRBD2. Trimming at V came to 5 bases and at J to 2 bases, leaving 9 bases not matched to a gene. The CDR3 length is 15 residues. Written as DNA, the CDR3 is TGTGCCAGCAGTCCCGCAGCGGGGATAACCTACGAGCAGTACTTC. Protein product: CASSPAAGITYEQYF.